Below, one TCR beta chain is given with its context. Its specificity is not known. The data belong to a study of human T cells and chemical hapten exposure. Study context: 2% DPC was applied to about 2 cm by about 2 cm of upper inner arm skin for sensitization. Study results and caveats: Controls formed significantly fewer large CDR3 similarity clusters than expanded TCRs did.

As to time point: patch test 2, 6 weeks after DPC sensitization. The treatment was: therapeutic diphenylcyclopropenone sensitization with weekly scalp DPC. The study extracted total RNA from unfractionated whole blood. CDR3 size: 16 residues. The ends lost 6 bases at V and 0 bases at J; junction bases unmatched: 6. Germline V gene data show CDR1 as MNHNY and CDR2 as SVGAGI (reference sequence). Library preparation tagged each individual cDNA molecule with a unique molecular identifier. TCRdb re-called the RACE reads with MiXCR, one entry per CDR3 protein. The sample contains under 450,000 distinct CDR3 sequences, more than 5% of which appear only once.

The sequencing used whole blood, collected in connection with sensitization to the hapten diphenylcyclopropenone (DPC). The rearrangement uses TRBV6-6 and TRBJ2-3; 10 positions match TRBD1. The sequence was collected from a woman younger than 35 with alopecia areata. Some clones in this sample may be carry-over from other donors' samples. The chain's CDR3 is CASSAGQGQSTDTQYF. The CDR3 bases are TGTGCCAGCAGCGCGGGACAGGGGCAGAGCACAGATACGCAGTATTTT.